This record concerns one T cell receptor (beta chain) sequence. This specimen comes from a study of cytomegalovirus exposure and HLA in healthy donors. The donors, nominally healthy at sampling, likely had unrecorded immune exposures. PCR used 60 Vbeta primers and 13 Jbeta primers. Clones were sequenced by immunoSEQ multiplex PCR, and TCRdb holds only the in-frame ones, with some missing. This table holds some 65,000 clones, 62% found once. Germline values: CDR1 KGHSH, CDR2 LQKENI. The CDR3 length is 15 residues. V gave up 3 bases and J gave up 1 base, with 10 bases separating them. Sample: PBMCs. This TCR derives from a man aged 25-40 years in good health and CMV-seronegative. The J gene is TRBJ1-5, the V gene TRBV18, with a weak D call TRBD1 (5 bases). The CDR3, as DNA: TGTGCCAGCTCACCCGAACAGGTGAGCAATCAGCCCCAGCATTTT. Translated, it gives CASSPEQVSNQPQHF.